The 16 T cell receptor beta chains given below trace back to one sample, sequenced in a study of cytomegalovirus exposure and HLA in healthy donors. PCR primers comprised 60 Vbeta and 13 Jbeta primers. Measured with immunoSEQ multiplex PCR; TCRdb has only the in-frame clones, and not every one. In the table there are 98,000 or so clones, nearly 80% of which are singletons. Input material: PBMCs. These receptors all stem from a man aged 60 to 75 in good health and CMV-seropositive.

The chain is built from TRBV29-1 and TRBJ1-3; no firm D call. The germline gives CDR1 SQVTM, CDR2 ANQGSEA. This CDR3 comprises 14 residues. V lost 4 bases and J 2 bases, leaving 12 bases between the germline ends. The CDR3 DNA follows: TGCAGCGTTGGGAGCGAGGTGGCTGGAAACACCATATATTTT. Its translation: CSVGSEVAGNTIYF.

The chain recombines TRBV27 with TRBJ2-5; TRBD2 matches 11 bases. This CDR3 is built from 15 residues. Germline CDR1 and CDR2: MNHEY and SMNVEV (reference sequence). V gave up 6 bases and J gave up 2 bases; unmatched junction bases: 5. CDR3 bases: TGTGCCAGCAGACTAGCGGGGGCTTATCAAGAGACCCAGTACTTC. Amino acids: CASRLAGAYQETQYF.

V gene TRBV4-3 combines with J gene TRBJ1-6; unclear D gene. Trimming pared 0 bases from V and 9 bases from J, leaving 6 bases between. Germline CDR1 LGHNA, CDR2 YSLEER. The CDR3 has 13 residues. CDR3: CASSQDRSSPLHF. The CDR3 DNA reads TGCGCCAGCAGCCAAGATAGGAGTTCACCCCTCCACTTT.

This clone has a handful of counts. The chain recombines TRBV19 with TRBJ1-5, with 9 nucleotides matching TRBD1. This CDR3 comprises 13 residues. The germline V gene has CDR1 LNHDA and CDR2 SQIVND (reference sequence). The DNA of the CDR3 is TGTGGCATATCAGGGGGACAGGGTGACCCCCAGCATTTT. Translation: CGISGGQGDPQHF.

This clone has only one observation. This CDR3 is CASRDRVNTEAFF. The CDR3 DNA follows: TGTGCCAGCAGGGACAGGGTTAACACTGAAGCTTTCTTT. The chain carries TRBV27 and TRBJ1-1, with TRBD1 matching over 8 bases. This CDR3 contains 13 residues. Trimming removed 6 bases from V and 2 bases from J; junction bases left unmatched: 2. Germline V gene sequence: CDR1 MNHEY, CDR2 SMNVEV (reference sequence).

This chain uses TRBV6-5 with TRBJ2-1, with TRBD1 matching over 7 bases. The J segment lost 9 bases and the V segment lost 9 bases, leaving 5 bases of the junction unmatched. Germline V lookup: CDR1 MNHEY, CDR2 SVGAGI. The CDR3 is 11 amino acids. CDR3: CASRGGFEQFF. The CDR3 DNA sequence: TGTGCCAGTCGAGGGGGCTTTGAGCAGTTCTTC.

V and J are TRBV19 and TRBJ2-2; 7 nucleotides match TRBD2. The CDR3 loop spans 16 amino acids. V gave up 5 bases and J gave up 4 bases; unmatched junction bases: 10. CDR1 is LNHDA and CDR2 is SQIVND in the germline V gene (reference sequence). DNA of the CDR3: TGTGCCAGTAGTCTCTTAACAGCGGGGAGCACCGGGGAGCTGTTTTTT. Protein product: CASSLLTAGSTGELFF.

This rearrangement joins TRBV4-1 to TRBJ2-1; 8 bases agree with TRBD2. The V gene end was trimmed by 0 bases and the J gene end by 0 bases; junction bases not matched to a gene: 4. Germline V gives CDR1 MGHRA, CDR2 YSYEKL. The CDR3 covers 17 residues. This CDR3 is CASSQDLSGSSYNEQFF. The CDR3 DNA reads as TGCGCCAGCAGCCAAGATCTGAGCGGGAGCTCCTACAATGAGCAGTTCTTC.

This clone was seen more than once but under ten times. CDR3 loop: CAWSEGVDEKLFF. CDR3 bases: TGTGCCTGGAGTGAAGGGGTGGATGAAAAACTGTTTTTT. V gene TRBV30 combines with J gene TRBJ1-4; maybe TRBD1 (5 bases). From germline, CDR1 is GTSNPN and CDR2 SVGIG (reference sequence). Between the trimmed V and J ends, which lost 1 base and 6 bases, there was a span of 9 bases. The CDR3 consists of 13 residues. The full variable domain, with the rest looked up from reference TRBV30 and TRBJ1-4, is SQTIHQWPATLVQPVGSPLSLECTVEGTSNPNLYWYRQAAGRGLQLLFYSVGIGQISSEVPQNLSASRPQDRQFILSSKKLLLSDSGFYLCAWSEGVDEKLFFGSGTQLSVL.

V is TRBV18 and J is TRBJ1-1; TRBD1 agrees at 8 bases. CDR3 length: 14 residues. Trimming cost V 2 bases and J 4 bases; bases outside gene matches: 3. Germline V gives CDR1 KGHSH, CDR2 LQKENI. The CDR3 here is CASSPLTGVTEAFF. The CDR3 DNA is TGTGCCAGCTCACCATTGACAGGGGTCACTGAAGCTTTCTTT.

The chain recombines TRBV4-1 with TRBJ2-7; TRBD1 agrees at 7 bases. V lost 0 bases, J lost 4 bases, and 6 bases stayed unmatched. CDR1 and CDR2 from the germline V gene are MGHRA and YSYEKL. This CDR3 contains 15 residues. In DNA, the CDR3 is TGCGCCAGCAGCCAAGATCTGACAGGGCGGTACGAGCAGTACTTC. The encoded protein is CASSQDLTGRYEQYF.

The CDR3 DNA reads as TGCAGCTCGGAAGGGGGACTAGCGGGAAACTACAATGAGCAGTTCTTC. This sequence encodes CSSEGGLAGNYNEQFF. The chain combines TRBV29-1 with TRBJ2-1; 13 bases are shared with TRBD2. V was clipped by 8 bases and J by 3 bases; unmatched bases: 10. This CDR3 comprises 16 residues. Germline values: CDR1 SQVTM, CDR2 ANQGSEA.

This chain links TRBV11-2 with TRBJ2-4; TRBD1 aligns across 7 bases. This CDR3 region has 15 residues. The V gene end was trimmed by 5 bases and the J gene end by 2 bases; junction bases not matched to a gene: 6. CDR1 is SGHAT and CDR2 is FQNNGV in the germline V gene. The chain's CDR3 is CASSPQQGSKNIQYF. CDR3 bases: TGTGCCAGCAGCCCTCAACAGGGGTCCAAAAACATTCAGTACTTC. The entire variable domain, with the rest obtained from reference TRBV11-2 and TRBJ2-4, is as follows: EAGVAQSPRYKIIEKRQSVAFWCNPISGHATLYWYQQILGQGPKLLIQFQNNGVVDDSQLPKDRFSAERLKGVDSTLKIQPAKLEDSAVYLCASSPQQGSKNIQYFGAGTRLSVL.

The chain links TRBV25-1 to TRBJ1-4; D uncertain. The CDR3 has 14 amino acids. Trimming stripped 6 bases from V and 5 bases from J, with 13 bases between. The germline gives CDR1 MGHDK, CDR2 SYGVNS. The CDR3 DNA reads TGTGCCAGCAGCCAACCCGGTCACAATGAAAAACTGTTTTTT. It yields the protein CASSQPGHNEKLFF.

This rearrangement joins TRBV27 to TRBJ1-1; TRBD1 might be the D (6 bases). Germline lookup yields CDR1 MNHEY and CDR2 SMNVEV (reference sequence). Trimming shortened V by 4 bases and J by 9 bases, and 18 bases separated the two germline ends. The CDR3 spans 14 residues. The CDR3 region is CASSSPDSTPKAFF. The CDR3 DNA reads TGTGCCAGCAGTTCGCCGGACAGCACGCCCAAAGCTTTCTTT.

V usage is TRBV5-6 and J usage is TRBJ1-6; a possible D gene is TRBD1 (6 bases). The CDR3 has 15 amino acids. CDR1 is SGHDT, CDR2 YYEEEE, per germline. The V end was cut by 1 base, the J end by 5 bases, with 10 bases between. The CDR3 bases are TGTGCCAGCAGCTTGCTGACAGGAGATAATTCACCCCTCCACTTT. Translating it yields CASSLLTGDNSPLHF.